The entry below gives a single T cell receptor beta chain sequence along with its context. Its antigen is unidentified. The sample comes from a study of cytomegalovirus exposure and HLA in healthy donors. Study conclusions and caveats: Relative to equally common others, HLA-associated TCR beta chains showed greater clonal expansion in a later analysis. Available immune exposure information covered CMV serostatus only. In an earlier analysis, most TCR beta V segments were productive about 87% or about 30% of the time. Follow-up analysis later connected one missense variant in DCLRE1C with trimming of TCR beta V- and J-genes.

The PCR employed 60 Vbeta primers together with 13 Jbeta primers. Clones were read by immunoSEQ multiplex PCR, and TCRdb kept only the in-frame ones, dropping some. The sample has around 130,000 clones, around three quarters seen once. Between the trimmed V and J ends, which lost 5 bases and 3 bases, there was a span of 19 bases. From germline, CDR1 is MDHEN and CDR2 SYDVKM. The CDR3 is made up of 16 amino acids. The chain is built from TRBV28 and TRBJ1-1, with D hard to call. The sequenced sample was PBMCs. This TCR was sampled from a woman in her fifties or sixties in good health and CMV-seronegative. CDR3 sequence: CASSPPGRVGDTEAFF. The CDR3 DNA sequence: TGTGCCAGCAGTCCGCCGGGGAGGGTTGGGGACACTGAAGCTTTCTTT. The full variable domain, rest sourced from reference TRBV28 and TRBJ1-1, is DVKVTQSSRYLVKRTGEKVFLECVQDMDHENMFWYRQDPGLGLRLIYFSYDVKMKEKGDIPEGYSVSREKKERFSLILESASTNQTSMYLCASSPPGRVGDTEAFFGQGTRLTVV.